These 32 T cell receptor beta chains were all obtained from the same sample, sequenced in a study of blood T cell repertoires in COVID-19. TCRdb's copy holds only in-frame clones and misses some; the assay was immunoSEQ multiplex PCR. The sample carries roughly 200,000 clones, roughly nine tenths recorded once. Specimen: peripheral blood. These receptor sequences come from a man between 65 and 85 years old with acute or convalescent COVID-19.

The CDR3 reads CASSPTGVTDTQYF. The CDR3, as DNA: TGTGCCAGCAGCCCGACAGGGGTCACAGATACGCAGTATTTT. This chain joins TRBV3-1 (or the pseudogene TRBV3-2) and TRBJ2-3; 8 bases map to TRBD1. This CDR3 has 14 amino acids. With V trimmed by 4 bases and J by 2 bases, 2 bases remained unmatched. The V gene's germline CDR1 is LGHDT and CDR2 YNNKEL (reference sequence).

About this clone itself: Other nucleotide sequences from this sample produce the same CDR3. The rearrangement uses TRBV27 and TRBJ2-4, with 8 bases lining up with TRBD1. V shed 4 bases and J 7 bases; nucleotides not matched to a gene: 6. CDR3 size: 14 residues. Germline CDR1 is MNHEY and CDR2 is SMNVEV (reference sequence). In nucleotides, the CDR3 is TGTGCCAGCAGTTCGGGGACAGGCGGGAACATTCAGTACTTC. This encodes CASSSGTGGNIQYF.

V and J are TRBV2 and TRBJ1-5; 7 nucleotides line up with TRBD1. The CDR3 spans 14 residues. Trimming took 6 bases from V and 4 from J; bases not matched to a gene: 6. Per the germline V gene, CDR1 is SNHLY and CDR2 is FYNNEI. The CDR3 loop reads CASRGTARNQPQHF. DNA for the CDR3: TGTGCCAGCAGGGGGACAGCTAGGAATCAGCCCCAGCATTTT. Full variable domain (rest looked up from reference TRBV2 and TRBJ1-5): EPEVTQTPSHQVTQMGQEVILRCVPISNHLYFYWYRQILGQKVEFLVSFYNNEISEKSEIFDDQFSVERPDGSNFTLKIRSTKLEDSAMYFCASRGTARNQPQHFGDGTRLSIL.

The V call is TRBV5-4, the J call TRBJ2-7; TRBD1 might be the D (6 bases). The CDR3 covers 13 residues. Germline lookup yields CDR1 SGHNT and CDR2 YYREEE (reference sequence). V was shortened by 3 bases and J by 2 bases, with 9 bases between the two germline ends. The CDR3 DNA is TGTGCCAGCAGCTCAGGACAGACCTACGAGCAGTACTTC. Translating gives CASSSGQTYEQYF.

The V call is TRBV5-1, the J call TRBJ2-1, with 8 bases identical to TRBD2. The CDR3 is 15 amino acids. Per germline, CDR1 SGHRS and CDR2 YFSETQ. V shed 0 bases, J shed 12 bases, and the junction held 11 bases outside the gene matches. CDR3 sequence reads: CASSLEGSGVPRQFF. The CDR3 region has the DNA TGCGCCAGCAGCTTGGAAGGTAGCGGGGTACCCCGGCAGTTCTTC. Based on the CDR3 plus reference TRBV5-1 and TRBJ2-1, the full variable domain is KAGVTQTPRYLIKTRGQQVTLSCSPISGHRSVSWYQQTPGQGLQFLFEYFSETQRNKGNFPGRFSGRQFSNSRSEMNVSTLELGDSALYLCASSLEGSGVPRQFFGPGTRLTVL.

The rearrangement uses TRBV19 and TRBJ1-1, with 8 bases that match TRBD1. Germline CDR1 reads LNHDA; CDR2 reads SQIVND (reference sequence). V shed 5 bases and J 5 bases; nucleotides not matched to a gene: 7. CDR3 size: 14 residues. CDR3 sequence reads: CASSAGTGRTEAFF. CDR3 sequence (DNA): TGTGCCAGTAGTGCAGGGACAGGAAGGACTGAAGCTTTCTTT.

The rearrangement uses TRBV19 and TRBJ2-1, with 10 nucleotides matching TRBD2. The CDR3 consists of 14 residues. After removal of 5 bases from V and 7 bases from J, the junction contained 5 bases not matched to a gene. Germline CDR1 reads LNHDA; CDR2 reads SQIVND (reference sequence). CDR3 in DNA: TGTGCCAGTAGTGTCGCGGGACTAGCGAATGAGCAGTTCTTC. Encoded protein: CASSVAGLANEQFF.

The V call is TRBV5-3, the J call TRBJ2-1; 10 bases line up with TRBD2. TRBV5-3 carries the ORF label, with uncertain function. CDR3 size: 15 residues. J gave up 7 bases and V 4 bases, and 8 bases lay outside the gene matches. The CDR3 DNA sequence: TGTGCCAGAAGCCACGGACTAGCGGAGAGGAATGAGCAGTTCTTC. This encodes CARSHGLAERNEQFF.

With respect to this clone: In the same sample, other DNA sequences code for this CDR3. The genes are TRBV9 and TRBJ2-1; 10 positions match TRBD2. This CDR3 is 15 amino acids long. Germline loops: CDR1 SGDLS, CDR2 YYNGEE. Unmatched junction bases numbered 7, after V lost 4 bases and J lost 6 bases. The CDR3 reads CASSPGLAGVNEQFF. Written as DNA, the CDR3 is TGTGCCAGCAGCCCCGGGCTAGCGGGAGTCAATGAGCAGTTCTTC.

V gene TRBV10-3 combines with J gene TRBJ1-1; 10 positions agree with TRBD1. CDR3 length: 13 amino acids. V lost 6 bases, J lost 7 bases, and 5 bases stayed unmatched. Germline CDR1 ENHRY, CDR2 SYGVKD. CDR3 DNA: TGTGCCATCAGGGGGACAGGGGACAGTGAAGCTTTCTTT. Protein: CAIRGTGDSEAFF.

The gene calls are TRBV5-4 and TRBJ2-3, with TRBD1 matching 9 bases. This CDR3 has 15 residues. The V gene end was trimmed by 5 bases and the J gene end by 0 bases; junction bases not matched to a gene: 4. The germline CDR1 and CDR2 sequences are SGHNT and YYREEE (reference sequence). The CDR3 reads CASRRTGASTDTQYF. The CDR3 nucleotides are TGTGCCAGCAGGAGGACAGGGGCTAGCACAGATACGCAGTATTTT.

The rearrangement links TRBV19 to TRBJ2-1, with D perhaps TRBD2 (5 bases). The ends were cut back, 5 bases at V and 10 bases at J, with 9 bases in the middle. Per germline, CDR1 LNHDA and CDR2 SQIVND (reference sequence). The CDR3 loop spans 11 amino acids. The chain's CDR3 is CASSREYEQFF. The CDR3 DNA is TGTGCCAGTAGTCGGGAATACGAGCAGTTCTTC. Drawing the rest from reference TRBV19 and TRBJ2-1, the complete variable domain is DGGITQSPKYLFRKEGQNVTLSCEQNLNHDAMYWYRQDPGQGLRLIYYSQIVNDFQKGDIAEGYSVSREKKESFPLTVTSAQKNPTAFYLCASSREYEQFFGPGTRLTVL.

This chain connects TRBV27 to TRBJ2-7; TRBD2 matches 10 bases. The germline V gene has CDR1 MNHEY and CDR2 SMNVEV (reference sequence). V lost 1 base and J lost 0; bases outside the gene matches: 3. The CDR3 has 16 residues. The CDR3 spells CASSLLAGGLSYEQYF. The CDR3 DNA sequence: TGTGCCAGCAGTTTATTAGCGGGAGGCCTCTCCTACGAGCAGTACTTC.

The rearrangement joins TRBV9 to TRBJ2-7; D is perhaps TRBD2 (6 bases). Per germline, CDR1 SGDLS and CDR2 YYNGEE. The CDR3 runs to 14 residues. V was trimmed by 2 bases and J by 5 bases, leaving 14 bases between them. This chain's CDR3 is CASSVWEAGNEQYF. DNA of the CDR3: TGTGCCAGCAGCGTGTGGGAGGCGGGGAACGAGCAGTACTTC.

The rearrangement uses TRBV9 and TRBJ1-1; 9 nucleotides line up with TRBD1. The CDR3 consists of 17 residues. Germline-derived CDR1 and CDR2 are SGDLS and YYNGEE. The trim removed 0 bases at V and 1 base at J, leaving 7 bases unmatched. CDR3 nucleotide sequence: TGTGCCAGCAGCGTAGTGGGGACAGGGACCGGGAACACTGAAGCTTTCTTT. Translating gives CASSVVGTGTGNTEAFF.

The J gene is TRBJ1-2, the V gene TRBV12-3 or TRBV12-4; D is unclear. This CDR3 has 12 amino acids. The germline V and J ends were trimmed by 5 bases and 7 bases, with 11 bases remaining between them. Here the CDR3 DNA reads TGTGCCAGCAGTCCGCGGTCGGGTGGCTACACCTTC. It is translated as CASSPRSGGYTF.

The DNA for the CDR3 is TGTGCCAGCAGCTTAGTTGCAGGGCGAGTTTTTCAGCCCCAGCATTTT. It is translated as CASSLVAGRVFQPQHF. This chain links TRBV7-8 with TRBJ1-5; tentative D call: TRBD1 (5 bases). Per germline, CDR1 SGHVS and CDR2 FQNEAQ. CDR3 length equals 16 residues. The V end was cut by 1 base, the J end by 6 bases, with 16 bases between.

The chain employs TRBV5-1 and TRBJ2-2; TRBD1 might be the D (6 bases). Germline values: CDR1 SGHRS, CDR2 YFSETQ. V was trimmed by 2 bases and J by 0 bases, leaving 11 bases between them. The CDR3 extends over 16 amino acids. CDR3 nucleotide sequence: TGCGCCAGCAGCTTCCCTACAGGGTCGAACACCGGGGAGCTGTTTTTT. Amino acid sequence: CASSFPTGSNTGELFF.

The chain recombines TRBV7-8 with TRBJ2-2; 10 positions match TRBD2. J lost 3 bases, V lost 5 bases, and 6 bases had no gene match. Germline lookup yields CDR1 SGHVS and CDR2 FQNEAQ. The CDR3 runs to 16 residues. The CDR3 region is CASSKSSGRDTGELFF. The DNA of the CDR3 is TGTGCCAGCAGCAAATCTAGCGGGAGAGACACCGGGGAGCTGTTTTTT. Full variable domain (outside the CDR3, taken from reference TRBV7-8 and TRBJ2-2): GAGVSQSPRYKVAKRGQDVALRCDPISGHVSLFWYQQALGQGPEFLTYFQNEAQLDKSGLPSDRFFAERPEGSVSTLKIQRTQQEDSAVYLCASSKSSGRDTGELFFGEGSRLTVL.

This clone occurred once. The V and J genes are TRBV14 and TRBJ1-2; 7 bases align to TRBD1. CDR3 length: 14 amino acids. From germline, CDR1 is SGHDN and CDR2 FVKESK. The junction had 4 bases not matched to a gene; V was cut back by 3 bases and J by 3 bases. The CDR3 reads CASSHSGGYYGYTF. The CDR3 DNA reads TGTGCCAGCAGCCACTCAGGGGGATACTATGGCTACACCTTC.

In this sample, this clone turned up once. V and J are TRBV7-9 and TRBJ2-3, with TRBD1 matching over 8 bases. Germline CDR1 and CDR2: SEHNR and FQNEAQ (reference sequence). Trimming at V came to 4 bases and at J to 2 bases, leaving 5 bases not matched to a gene. The length of the CDR3 is 15 residues. The CDR3 loop reads CASSWTGPNTDTQYF. The CDR3 nucleotides read TGTGCCAGCAGCTGGACAGGGCCAAACACAGATACGCAGTATTTT.

The chain carries TRBV5-1 and TRBJ2-1; 10 bases agree with TRBD1. This CDR3 is 15 amino acids long. V shed 1 base and J 6 bases; nucleotides not matched to a gene: 4. CDR1 is SGHRS, CDR2 YFSETQ, per germline. The CDR3 sequence: CASSLPGTGVNEQFF. The CDR3 DNA reads as TGCGCCAGCAGCTTGCCCGGGACAGGGGTCAATGAGCAGTTCTTC.

J is TRBJ2-1 and V is TRBV7-3, with D maybe TRBD2 (6 bases). The CDR3 is made up of 14 amino acids. Germline values: CDR1 SGHTA, CDR2 FQGTGA. The ends were cut back, 5 bases at V and 4 bases at J, with 12 bases in the middle. The CDR3 DNA follows: TGTGCCAGCAGCCTTCGGGGGACTTACAATGAGCAGTTCTTC. Translating gives CASSLRGTYNEQFF.

The chain employs TRBV10-3 and TRBJ2-5; D not certain. The V gene's germline CDR1 is ENHRY and CDR2 SYGVKD. V was cut by 4 bases and J by 0 bases, with 3 bases left in between. This CDR3 has 12 amino acids. CDR3 coding DNA: TGTGCCATCAGTGCGTACCAAGAGACCCAGTACTTC. Translating gives CAISAYQETQYF.

The chain links TRBV30 to TRBJ1-2, with 7 bases fitting TRBD1. This CDR3 has 14 residues. After removal of 2 bases from V and 4 bases from J, the junction contained 7 bases not matched to a gene. The germline gives CDR1 GTSNPN, CDR2 SVGIG (reference sequence). This CDR3 is CAWSRAGGSYGYTF. As DNA, the CDR3 is TGTGCCTGGAGTAGGGCAGGGGGGAGCTATGGCTACACCTTC.

This chain joins TRBV19 and TRBJ1-6, with TRBD1 matching 8 bases. Germline V gives CDR1 LNHDA, CDR2 SQIVND (reference sequence). The CDR3 has 15 residues. Trimming at V came to 5 bases and at J to 7 bases, leaving 7 bases not matched to a gene. The CDR3 coding sequence is TGTGCCAGTAGTCTCAGGGGGCCCGAGAATTCACCCCTCCACTTT. Translation gives CASSLRGPENSPLHF. Filled out from reference TRBV19 and TRBJ1-6, the complete variable domain reads DGGITQSPKYLFRKEGQNVTLSCEQNLNHDAMYWYRQDPGQGLRLIYYSQIVNDFQKGDIAEGYSVSREKKESFPLTVTSAQKNPTAFYLCASSLRGPENSPLHFGNGTRLTVT.

The chain is built from TRBV18 and TRBJ1-1; TRBD1 matches at 12 bases. The CDR3 covers 16 residues. The germline V gene encodes CDR1 KGHSH and CDR2 LQKENI. V was pared by 3 bases and J by 5 bases, with 7 bases of the junction left unmatched. The CDR3 reads CASSPPGQGAHTEAFF. CDR3 nucleotides: TGTGCCAGCTCACCTCCGGGACAGGGGGCGCATACTGAAGCTTTCTTT.

This clone was counted a few times. This chain uses TRBV9 with TRBJ1-2; 7 bases match TRBD1. V lost 4 bases to trimming and J lost 4 bases; unmatched junction nucleotides: 7. CDR1 and CDR2 (germline): SGDLS, YYNGEE. The CDR3 covers 14 residues. The CDR3 DNA follows: TGTGCCAGCAGCCCAGGACAGGACGTCTATGGCTACACCTTC. Its translation is CASSPGQDVYGYTF.

The chain links TRBV7-2 to TRBJ2-2, with D unclear. The germline gives CDR1 SGHTA, CDR2 FQGNSA. The V and J ends lost 4 bases and 6 bases respectively, with 9 bases between them. The CDR3 sequence is 13 residues long. This CDR3 reads CASSSGPAGELFF. CDR3 DNA sequence: TGTGCCAGCAGCTCAGGCCCGGCCGGGGAGCTGTTTTTT.

The V and J genes are TRBV18 and TRBJ2-1, with TRBD2 matching 9 bases. Germline V gives CDR1 KGHSH, CDR2 LQKENI. The CDR3 runs 15 residues. J gave up 7 bases and V 3 bases, and 7 bases lay outside the gene matches. CDR3 protein: CASSPDSGSFNEQFF. The CDR3 DNA is TGTGCCAGCTCACCGGATAGCGGGAGTTTTAATGAGCAGTTCTTC. Filled out from reference TRBV18 and TRBJ2-1, the complete variable domain reads NAGVMQNPRHLVRRRGQEARLRCSPMKGHSHVYWYRQLPEEGLKFMVYLQKENIIDESGMPKERFSAEFPKEGPSILRIQQVVRGDSAAYFCASSPDSGSFNEQFFGPGTRLTVL.

The chain joins TRBV10-3 to TRBJ1-2, with TRBD1 matching 10 bases. The CDR3 is made up of 14 amino acids. With V trimmed by 4 bases and J by 6 bases, 5 bases remained unmatched. Germline V CDR1 and CDR2: ENHRY, SYGVKD. The CDR3: CAISVIGTGDGYTF. The CDR3 region has the DNA TGTGCCATCAGTGTCATAGGGACAGGGGATGGCTACACCTTC.

This chain uses TRBV19 with TRBJ1-2, with 9 bases lining up with TRBD1. CDR3 length: 16 residues. After removal of 2 bases from V and 8 bases from J, the junction contained 12 bases not matched to a gene. Germline V CDR1 and CDR2: LNHDA, SQIVND (reference sequence). In DNA form, the CDR3 reads TGTGCCAGTAGTATATATACCGGGACAGGGTTTAGAGGCTACACCTTC. Protein sequence: CASSIYTGTGFRGYTF.